A single T cell receptor (beta chain) is shown here with its context. In the same sample, other DNA sequences code for this CDR3. Profiled with immunoSEQ multiplex PCR; TCRdb holds only in-frame clones, not every one. The repertoire consists of 280,000 or so clones, with 90% occurring once and the leading ten covering about 1.8%. CDR3 size: 12 residues. The J segment lost 1 base and the V segment lost 7 bases, leaving 2 bases of the junction unmatched. Germline CDR1 is SQVTM and CDR2 is ANQGSEA. This specimen belongs to a study of blood T cell repertoires in COVID-19. This chain joins TRBV29-1 and TRBJ2-7; the match to TRBD1 covers 9 bases. This TCR was sampled from a young woman with acute COVID-19. Sequencing used PBMCs or T cells enriched from blood (not recorded which). Here the CDR3 DNA reads TGCAGCGGGGGACAGGGATCCTACGAGCAGTACTTC. It yields the protein CSGGQGSYEQYF.